Shown below are 21 T cell receptor beta chains from a single sample sequenced in a study of Graves' ophthalmopathy and Graves' hyperthyroidism. Using RNA transcripts, the TCR beta CDR3 regions were amplified. RT-PCR was first run with HTBI primers, then multiplex PCR in a second round. TCRdb re-called the multiplex PCR reads through MiXCR, storing one row per CDR3 protein. The data contain about 700,000 distinct CDR3 sequences, approximately 40% of them seen just once; the ten biggest clones take up around 40%. Source material: peripheral blood. The source of these receptors is an adult man with Graves' ophthalmopathy.

This clonotype was seen more than once but under ten times. This chain links TRBV6-6 with TRBJ1-4, with unresolved D. Germline V gene data show CDR1 as MNHNY and CDR2 as SVGAGI (reference sequence). This CDR3 spans 14 amino acids. V dropped 6 bases and J dropped 4 bases, with 12 bases sitting between them. CDR3 amino acids: CASRVELGNEKLFF. DNA of the CDR3: TGTGCCAGCAGAGTTGAATTGGGTAATGAAAAACTGTTTTTT.

In regard to this clonotype: Given a much more abundant clone one base away, this may be a read error. The chain joins TRBV7-9 to TRBJ2-7; D is uncertain. The CDR3 has 14 residues. From germline, CDR1 is SEHNR and CDR2 FQNEAQ (reference sequence). CDR3 nucleotide sequence: TGTGCCAGCACCTTAGCTGTGTCCCCCTACGAGCAGTACTTC. Protein sequence: CASTLAVSPYEQYF.

This clonotype was seen once. This rearrangement joins TRBV20-1 to TRBJ1-1; D not certain. From germline, CDR1 is DFQATT and CDR2 SNEGSKA (reference sequence). V dropped 1 base and J dropped 6 bases, with 12 bases sitting between them. This CDR3 contains 13 residues. The CDR3 DNA reads TGCAGTGCTAGAGTACCGTCGGAAGCTGAAGCTTTCTTT. Translating gives CSARVPSEAEAFF.

This clonotype has only one observation. A junction end diverges from the germline sequence, so it may reflect a read error. The chain joins TRBV29-1 to TRBJ1-1; no clear D gene. CDR3 length: 15 residues. CDR1 and CDR2 (germline): SQVTM, ANQGSEA. The CDR3, as DNA: TGCAGCGTTGAGGCGGATGATAATGGTGGCACTGAAGCCTTCTTT. This translates into CSVEADDNGGTEAFF.

The chain combines TRBV20-1 with TRBJ2-2; D unresolved. Trimming shortened V by 4 bases and J by 7 bases, and 7 bases separated the two germline ends. The CDR3 consists of 11 residues. Germline loops: CDR1 DFQATT, CDR2 SNEGSKA (reference sequence). The CDR3 here is CSAKVIGELFF. CDR3 sequence (DNA): TGCAGTGCTAAGGTGATCGGGGAGCTGTTTTTT.

This clonotype has more than one count but fewer than ten. The chain is built from TRBV5-4 and TRBJ2-5, with a possible D match to TRBD2 (5 bases). Germline V gene lookup returns CDR1 SGHNT and CDR2 YYREEE (reference sequence). The CDR3 loop spans 15 amino acids. The V end lost 4 bases, the J end lost 1 base, and 14 bases lay between the germline ends. The CDR3 here is CASSQGGLRQETQYF. Here the CDR3 DNA reads TGTGCCAGCAGCCAAGGAGGATTACGCCAAGAGACCCAGTACTTC.

The J gene is TRBJ1-3, the V gene TRBV5-1, with 9 bases fitting TRBD1. The CDR3 has 15 residues. Per germline, CDR1 SGHRS and CDR2 YFSETQ. Trimming took 4 bases from V and 3 from J; bases not matched to a gene: 5. The CDR3 is CASSGTTGGGNTIYF. In nucleotides, the CDR3 is TGCGCCAGCAGCGGAACGACAGGGGGTGGAAACACCATATATTTT. The full variable domain, rest sourced from reference TRBV5-1 and TRBJ1-3, is KAGVTQTPRYLIKTRGQQVTLSCSPISGHRSVSWYQQTPGQGLQFLFEYFSETQRNKGNFPGRFSGRQFSNSRSEMNVSTLELGDSALYLCASSGTTGGGNTIYFGEGSWLTVV.

The rearrangement links TRBV7-3 to TRBJ2-3, with a tentative D call TRBD2 (6 bases). Per the germline V gene, CDR1 is SGHTA and CDR2 is FQGTGA. The V and J ends lost 5 bases and 1 base respectively, with 25 bases between them. This CDR3 has 19 amino acids. The CDR3 region is CASSPTSSTWGDGTDTQYF. CDR3 in DNA: TGTGCCAGCAGCCCCACTTCGTCAACTTGGGGGGACGGCACAGATACGCAGTATTTT.

This clonotype was seen at least ten times. J is TRBJ1-4 and V is TRBV19, with D unclear. V lost 4 bases to trimming and J lost 13 bases, with 10 bases between them. CDR3 length equals 11 residues. The germline V gene encodes CDR1 LNHDA and CDR2 SQIVND (reference sequence). CDR3: CASSTGTGLFF. In nucleotides, the CDR3 is TGTGCCAGTAGTACCGGAACGGGACTGTTTTTT.

This clonotype was seen many times. The chain carries TRBV11-2 and TRBJ2-2, with 8 bases aligning to TRBD2. J lost 12 bases, V lost 1 base, and 4 bases had no gene match. Germline V CDR1 and CDR2: SGHAT, FQNNGV. The CDR3 loop spans 13 amino acids. The CDR3 DNA follows: TGTGCCAGCAGCTTAGCCGGGGGGGTGAAGCTGTTTTTT. Encoded protein: CASSLAGGVKLFF.

The chain has TRBV9 and TRBJ1-1; TRBD1 matches 7 bases. The length of the CDR3 is 15 residues. Germline V CDR1 and CDR2: SGDLS, YYNGEE. The V segment lost 4 bases and the J segment 0 bases; nucleotides outside the gene matches: 6. The CDR3 region has the DNA TGTGCCAGCAGCCCCTCGGGACAGCTGAACACTGAAGCTTTCTTT. Its translation: CASSPSGQLNTEAFF.

This clonotype was detected many times. This chain connects TRBV7-2 to TRBJ2-5; no clear D. From germline, CDR1 is SGHTA and CDR2 FQGNSA. This CDR3 is 14 amino acids long. V was shortened by 0 bases and J by 4 bases, with 9 bases between the two germline ends. The CDR3 bases are TGTGCCAGCAGCTTAGCGCGATTTGGAGAGACCCAGTACTTC. Translated, it gives CASSLARFGETQYF.

In its sample, this clonotype was seen a few times. As DNA, the CDR3 is TGTGCCAGCAGTTACGGGAGAGAATATGGCTACACCTTC. It translates to CASSYGREYGYTF. The rearrangement uses TRBV6-6 and TRBJ1-2; D call uncertain. The CDR3 is 13 residues long. Germline V lookup: CDR1 MNHNY, CDR2 SVGAGI (reference sequence). Trimming pared 2 bases from V and 5 bases from J, leaving 9 bases between.

As concerns this clonotype: Germline and junction disagree at one end, which may indicate a read error. V gene TRBV7-2 combines with J gene TRBJ2-5; 7 bases fit TRBD2. The germline V gene has CDR1 SGHTA and CDR2 FQGNSA. The length of the CDR3 is 17 residues. CDR3 loop: CAGSLEPLTSVDETQYF. The CDR3 DNA sequence: TGTGCCGGCAGCTTAGAGCCCCTCACTAGCGTCGACGAGACCCAGTACTTC.

This clonotype was seen at least ten times. The rearrangement joins TRBV10-3 to TRBJ1-2; 9 bases are shared with TRBD1. The CDR3 sequence is 12 residues long. V trimming: 8 bases; J trimming: 8 bases; junction bases outside the gene matches: 6. From germline, CDR1 is ENHRY and CDR2 SYGVKD. CDR3 DNA: TGTGCCATCCACCCGGGACAGGGCGGCTACACCTTC. Its protein is CAIHPGQGGYTF.

The J gene is TRBJ1-3, the V gene TRBV7-3; maybe TRBD1 (6 bases). V gave up 4 bases and J gave up 2 bases, with 9 bases separating them. Germline V gene data show CDR1 as SGHTA and CDR2 as FQGTGA. CDR3 length: 14 amino acids. In DNA form, the CDR3 reads TGTGCCAGCAGCTGGGACATGGCTGGAAACACCATATATTTT. This codes for CASSWDMAGNTIYF.

This clonotype was counted between two and nine times. This chain links TRBV25-1 with TRBJ1-2; D possibly corresponds to TRBD1 (5 bases). The CDR3 covers 14 residues. Germline V gene data show CDR1 as MGHDK and CDR2 as SYGVNS. V dropped 5 bases and J dropped 6 bases, with 16 bases sitting between them. CDR3 DNA: TGTGCCAGCAGTTTAATTCTCCCAGGGCATGGCTACACCTTC. It specifies CASSLILPGHGYTF.

This clonotype was seen only once. The V and J genes are TRBV15 and TRBJ1-5, with 11 bases that match TRBD1. Trimming cost V 4 bases and J 4 bases; bases outside gene matches: 3. This CDR3 is built from 15 residues. The germline V gene has CDR1 LNHNV and CDR2 YYDKDF (reference sequence). Here the CDR3 DNA reads TGTGCCACCAGCATTGGACAGGGGGCAAATCAGCCCCAGCATTTT. Translation gives CATSIGQGANQPQHF.

In this sample, this clonotype turned up a few times. The chain uses TRBV2 and TRBJ2-7; TRBD1 aligns across 8 bases. V gave up 8 bases and J gave up 3 bases; unmatched junction bases: 9. This CDR3 has 14 amino acids. The germline V gene has CDR1 SNHLY and CDR2 FYNNEI. CDR3 DNA: TGTGCCAGCCATCCGGGACAGGCCAGCTACGAGCAGTACTTC. Translating gives CASHPGQASYEQYF.

The CDR3 coding sequence is TGTGCCAGCAGTGATGAGGGGCAAGCCTATTCACCCCTCCACTTT. It translates to CASSDEGQAYSPLHF. V usage is TRBV2 and J usage is TRBJ1-6; tentatively, D is TRBD1 (5 bases). Trimming took 3 bases from V and 8 from J, leaving 14 bases between them. In germline, CDR1 is SNHLY, CDR2 FYNNEI. There are 15 residues in the CDR3.

The chain has TRBV20-1 and TRBJ1-1; D unresolved. Trimming cost V 5 bases and J 1 base, with 11 bases left between them. CDR1 and CDR2 from the germline V gene are DFQATT and SNEGSKA (reference sequence). The length of the CDR3 is 13 residues. The CDR3 sequence is CSAPPSGNTEAFF. In nucleotides, the CDR3 is TGCAGTGCTCCTCCTAGCGGGAACACTGAAGCTTTCTTT.